A selection of T cell receptor beta chains follows, all from one sample in a study of blood T cell repertoires in COVID-19. Produced via immunoSEQ multiplex PCR; TCRdb's table is partial and in-frame only. The data show 200,000 to 250,000 clones, approximately 90% seen once. Sequenced sample: PBMCs or T cells enriched from blood (not recorded which). The receptor set was obtained from a man younger than 40 who had recovered from COVID-19. Each CDR3 is given with its conserved first and last residue. D genes are given only for firm matches. For some rows the clone size is stated as once, few or many, or as a class when expanded; others skip it.

v_call,j_call,d_call,clone_size,cdr3_nt,cdr3_aa
TRBV30,TRBJ2-1,TRBD1,.,TGTGCCTGGAGCACCGGGACAGCATACAATGAGCAGTTCTTC,CAWSTGTAYNEQFF
TRBV4-3,TRBJ1-6,.,.,TGCGCCAGCAGCCAAGACGAACTGTGGTCACCCCTCCACTTT,CASSQDELWSPLHF
TRBV4-3,TRBJ1-3,TRBD1,.,TGCGCCAGCAGCCAAGAACAGGGGTACTCTGGAAACACCATATATTTT,CASSQEQGYSGNTIYF
TRBV11-2,TRBJ1-1,.,.,TGTGCCAGCAGCTTAGTGTCCAGGGCTCCTGAAGCTTTCTTT,CASSLVSRAPEAFF
TRBV13,TRBJ1-2,TRBD1,.,TGTGCCAGCAGCATAGACAGGGATCTGGGCTACACCTTC,CASSIDRDLGYTF
TRBV5-4,TRBJ1-4,.,.,TGTGCCAGCAGCTTTGGGGCGCGCTCTAATGAAAAACTGTTTTTT,CASSFGARSNEKLFF
TRBV13,TRBJ1-4,TRBD1,.,TGTGCCAGCAGCGGGACAGGGGGAACTAATGAAAAACTGTTTTTT,CASSGTGGTNEKLFF
TRBV11-2,TRBJ1-3,.,.,TGTGCCAGCAGCTTAGATCGCGCCTCTGGAAACACCATATATTTT,CASSLDRASGNTIYF
TRBV7-8,TRBJ2-1,TRBD2,.,TGTGCCAGCAGCTTAAGGGACTATACCTACAATGAGCAGTTCTTC,CASSLRDYTYNEQFF
TRBV6-4,TRBJ2-1,TRBD2,few,TGTGCCAGCAGTGATTTGCGGGAGTCTGGTGAGCAGTTCTTC,CASSDLRESGEQFF
TRBV7-7,TRBJ2-3,.,.,TGTGCCAGCAGCTTGTACCCGGGGTCAGATACGCAGTATTTT,CASSLYPGSDTQYF
TRBV7-6,TRBJ2-1,TRBD2,.,TGTGCCAGCAGCTTCGACAGCGGGAAAACGGATGAGCAGTTCTTC,CASSFDSGKTDEQFF
TRBV11-2,TRBJ2-7,.,.,TGTGCCAGCAGCTTTGGGAGAGTTGCCTACGAGCAGTACTTC,CASSFGRVAYEQYF
TRBV24-1,TRBJ2-2,.,few,TGTGCCACCAGTGACCAACTCGACACCGGGGAGCTGTTTTTT,CATSDQLDTGELFF
TRBV12-3/TRBV12-4,TRBJ2-1,.,.,TGTGCCAGCAGTTCCCTCGGGGGAGGCGAGCAGTTCTTC,CASSSLGGGEQFF
TRBV10-3,TRBJ2-7,.,.,TGTGCCATCAGTGAGTCCCTAGAGAAGAATTACGAGCAGTACTTC,CAISESLEKNYEQYF
TRBV28,TRBJ2-5,TRBD1,.,TGTGCCAGCAGTTTAGGGACAGAAGAGACCCAGTACTTC,CASSLGTEETQYF
TRBV25-1,TRBJ1-3,.,.,TGTGCCAGCAGAGAGCGGGGAGCTGGAAACACCATATATTTT,CASRERGAGNTIYF
TRBV19,TRBJ1-1,TRBD1,.,TGTGCCAGTATGAGGGACAGGGGGCCCACTGAAGCTTTCTTT,CASMRDRGPTEAFF
TRBV4-3,TRBJ2-1,TRBD2,.,TGCGCCAGCAGCCTTAGCGGGGGGGGAATCAATGAGCAGTTCTTC,CASSLSGGGINEQFF
TRBV10-3,TRBJ1-2,TRBD1,.,TGTGCCACCGAACAGGGGGCGAGTGACGGCTACACCTTC,CATEQGASDGYTF
TRBV27,TRBJ2-2,TRBD2,once,TGTGCCAGCAGTTTTTATCGAGGCGGGGGGCTGGGCACCGGGGAGCTGTTTTTT,CASSFYRGGGLGTGELFF
TRBV28,TRBJ2-7,TRBD2,.,TGTGCCAGCAGCTTGGGACTAGCGGGTGACGAGCAGTACTTC,CASSLGLAGDEQYF
TRBV27,TRBJ2-1,TRBD2,.,TGTGCCAGCAGTGCGCGGACTAGCGGGAGGGTTGAGCAGTTCTTC,CASSARTSGRVEQFF
TRBV6-5,TRBJ1-6,.,.,TGTGCCAGCGGAAAAGACGGGTTGCCTTCACCCCTCCACTTT,CASGKDGLPSPLHF
TRBV2,TRBJ1-4,TRBD1,.,TGTGCCAGCAAGATCCGGGACAGGGGGGATGAAAAACTGTTTTTT,CASKIRDRGDEKLFF
TRBV18,TRBJ1-5,TRBD1,few,TGTGCCAGCTCAGAGGCAGCAGGGGGCAGTCAGCCCCAGCATTTT,CASSEAAGGSQPQHF
TRBV6-5,TRBJ2-1,TRBD2,.,TGTGCCAGCAGGTTAGCGGGAGGAGACAATGAGCAGTTCTTC,CASRLAGGDNEQFF
TRBV21-1,TRBJ2-2,.,.,TGTGCCAGCAGCTCAGGACAGGGGGCGCGGGGCGGGGAGCTGTTTTTT,CASSSGQGARGGELFF
TRBV3-1/TRBV3-2,TRBJ1-2,TRBD1,.,TGTGCCAGCAGCGGCCGGACAGGCCTTAATCTACCTGGCTACACCTTC,CASSGRTGLNLPGYTF
TRBV6-5,TRBJ1-2,.,.,TGTGCCAGCTCGTCCACATCGAGGGGCTACACCTTC,CASSSTSRGYTF
TRBV19,TRBJ2-5,TRBD2,.,TGTGCCAGTAGTATAGCCGGGACTACCGCGGGAGAGACCCAGTACTTC,CASSIAGTTAGETQYF
TRBV6-5,TRBJ2-7,.,once,TGTGCCAGCAGTCCCCTTCTCTACGAGCAGTACTTC,CASSPLLYEQYF
TRBV19,TRBJ2-6,.,.,TGTGCCAGTAGTATAAGGAGTGACTGGGCCAACGTCCTGACTTTC,CASSIRSDWANVLTF
TRBV14,TRBJ1-2,.,.,TGTGCCAGCAGCCAAGATACGGGTCTCTATGGCTACACCTTC,CASSQDTGLYGYTF
TRBV9,TRBJ1-3,.,.,TGTGCCAGCAGCAAAACAGGGACGGGAAACACCATATATTTT,CASSKTGTGNTIYF
TRBV3-1/TRBV3-2,TRBJ1-6,TRBD1,.,TGTGCCAGCAGCCTGAGGGACAGGGATAGGGGTTTGAATTCACCCCTCCACTTT,CASSLRDRDRGLNSPLHF
TRBV3-1/TRBV3-2,TRBJ1-6,.,.,TGTGCCAGCAGCCAACAGGGTTCACCCCTCCACTTT,CASSQQGSPLHF
TRBV6-1,TRBJ2-1,TRBD1,.,TGTGCCAGCAGTGAATTCGGGGACAGGAAGCAGTTCTTC,CASSEFGDRKQFF
TRBV12-5,TRBJ2-1,TRBD2,.,TGTGCTAGTGGTTTGGTATATTTGTTAAGCGGGGGGGCGGGCAATGAGCAGTTCTTC,CASGLVYLLSGGAGNEQFF
TRBV6-5,TRBJ1-5,TRBD1,once,TGTGCCAGCAGGCGGGACAGACTCTCCAATCAGCCCCAGCATTTT,CASRRDRLSNQPQHF
TRBV18,TRBJ1-2,.,.,TGTGCCAGCTCACCCATGACTCTTGGATCGACAGCCGTGAACTATGGCTACACCTTC,CASSPMTLGSTAVNYGYTF
TRBV5-6,TRBJ2-5,.,.,TGTGCCAGCAGCTCAATAGCGTTCGTTTACCAAGAGACCCAGTACTTC,CASSSIAFVYQETQYF
TRBV3-1/TRBV3-2,TRBJ2-1,.,once,TGTGCCAGCAGCCAAGACCGGCTTGGAGCCCCCCGCGAGCAGTTCTTC,CASSQDRLGAPREQFF
TRBV7-3,TRBJ1-1,TRBD1,.,TGTGCCAGCAGCTTTTCCCGGGACAGTGAAGCTTTCTTT,CASSFSRDSEAFF
TRBV7-8,TRBJ1-1,.,.,TGTGCCAGCAGCTTAGGAGAACAGGCGATTAACACTGAAGCTTTCTTT,CASSLGEQAINTEAFF
TRBV5-1,TRBJ2-1,.,once,TGCGCCAGCAGTCGTCGGGGTTCCTACAATGAGCAGTTCTTC,CASSRRGSYNEQFF
TRBV5-8,TRBJ1-2,.,few,TGTGCCAGCAGCTTTAGGGGCGTCTATGGCTACACCTTC,CASSFRGVYGYTF
TRBV11-2,TRBJ1-1,TRBD1,.,TGTGCCAGCAGCCCCCTCGGACAGGGAAGAACTGAAGCTTTCTTT,CASSPLGQGRTEAFF
TRBV7-2,TRBJ1-3,TRBD1,.,TGTGCCAGCAGTATTACAGGGGGCAACACCATATATTTT,CASSITGGNTIYF